The next 23 T cell receptor beta chains were all read from a single sample in a study of T cells in Graves' hyperthyroidism and ophthalmopathy. Amplified regions were TCR beta CDR3 sequences from RNA transcripts. A first-round RT-PCR of the TCR CDR3 used the HTBI primer set. In TCRdb, the multiplex PCR reads were re-called with MiXCR into one record per CDR3 protein. The table includes about half a million distinct CDR3 sequences, less than 20% detected once. Material: blood. These receptors all stem from a man aged 35 to 55 with Graves' ophthalmopathy.

This clonotype was counted between two and nine times. The CDR3 sequence is CASTMTGPSTDTQYF. CDR3 sequence (DNA): TGTGCCAGCACCATGACCGGGCCGTCCACAGATACGCAGTATTTT. This chain joins TRBV12-3 or TRBV12-4 and TRBJ2-3; D is uncertain. This CDR3 contains 15 residues. The V and J ends lost 7 bases and 2 bases respectively, with 16 bases between them.

This clonotype has at least ten counts. The chain employs TRBV7-9 and TRBJ2-3, with 15 bases fitting TRBD2. Trimming cost V 4 bases and J 5 bases; bases outside gene matches: 7. CDR3 length equals 17 residues. Germline lookup yields CDR1 SEHNR and CDR2 FQNEAQ (reference sequence). This CDR3 is CASSSGLAGGPVDTQYF. CDR3 sequence (DNA): TGTGCCAGCAGCTCCGGACTAGCGGGGGGGCCGGTAGATACGCAGTATTTT.

In this sample, this clonotype turned up many times. The chain employs TRBV4-3 and TRBJ2-7; D perhaps matches TRBD1 (5 bases). The germline V gene encodes CDR1 LGHNA and CDR2 YSLEER. The CDR3 covers 16 residues. Trimming cost V 3 bases and J 1 base, with 16 bases left between them. The CDR3 DNA reads as TGCGCCAGCAGCCAGTTCGAGGCAGGGCGATCCTACGAGCAGTACTTC. It encodes CASSQFEAGRSYEQYF.

V and J are TRBV20-1 and TRBJ2-7, with a weak D call TRBD2 (7 bases). The germline V gene has CDR1 DFQATT and CDR2 SNEGSKA (reference sequence). The ends were cut back, 0 bases at V and 0 bases at J, with 12 bases in the middle. This CDR3 is 15 amino acids long. CDR3 nucleotide sequence: TGCAGTGCTAGAGACCCACGGGGGGCCTCCTACGAGCAGTACTTC. Translation gives CSARDPRGASYEQYF.

This clonotype was seen repeatedly, ten times or more. The chain joins TRBV28 to TRBJ2-7; either TRBD1 or TRBD2 may fit D (5 bases each). Trimming took off 5 bases at V and 0 bases at J, with 17 bases between the two ends. Germline assignment: CDR1 MDHEN and CDR2 SYDVKM. This CDR3 contains 16 residues. The CDR3 nucleotides are TGTGCCAGCAGTCCGAGGGACGGCAAACTCTCCTACGAGCAGTACTTC. Translation: CASSPRDGKLSYEQYF. Looking up the rest from reference TRBV28 and TRBJ2-7 gives the full variable domain: DVKVTQSSRYLVKRTGEKVFLECVQDMDHENMFWYRQDPGLGLRLIYFSYDVKMKEKGDIPEGYSVSREKKERFSLILESASTNQTSMYLCASSPRDGKLSYEQYFGPGTRLTVT.

This clonotype was observed at least ten times. V and J are TRBV20-1 and TRBJ2-5; the D is unclear. This CDR3 has 14 residues. V was trimmed by 0 bases and J by 2 bases, leaving 10 bases between them. The germline V gene has CDR1 DFQATT and CDR2 SNEGSKA (reference sequence). The CDR3 bases are TGCAGTGCTAGAGATCTCAACCAACAAGAGACCCAGTACTTC. This encodes CSARDLNQQETQYF.

Many counts were recorded for this clonotype. This chain uses TRBV20-1 with TRBJ2-3; unclear D gene. The germline CDR1 and CDR2 sequences are DFQATT and SNEGSKA (reference sequence). CDR3 length equals 14 residues. Trimming cost V 2 bases and J 1 base, with 10 bases left between them. Here the CDR3 reads CSARPRVGTDTQYF. The CDR3 nucleotides are TGCAGTGCTAGACCCAGAGTGGGCACAGATACGCAGTATTTT.

This chain uses TRBV27 with TRBJ1-6; D ambiguous. The CDR3 sequence is 14 residues long. With 4 bases removed from V and 9 bases from J, the gap between germline ends came to 13 bases. The V gene's germline CDR1 is MNHEY and CDR2 SMNVEV (reference sequence). The CDR3 sequence is CASSSRALISPLHF. The CDR3 DNA sequence: TGTGCCAGCAGTTCTCGGGCCCTTATTTCACCCCTCCACTTT.

This rearrangement joins TRBV30 to TRBJ1-2; D unresolved. Germline V CDR1 and CDR2: GTSNPN, SVGIG (reference sequence). V was shortened by 4 bases and J by 2 bases, with 11 bases between the two germline ends. This CDR3 has 13 residues. The CDR3 DNA reads as TGTGCCTGGATGAGCTATAGGAACTATGGCTACACCTTC. Its translation: CAWMSYRNYGYTF. The full variable domain, its missing parts supplied by reference TRBV30 and TRBJ1-2, is SQTIHQWPATLVQPVGSPLSLECTVEGTSNPNLYWYRQAAGRGLQLLFYSVGIGQISSEVPQNLSASRPQDRQFILSSKKLLLSDSGFYLCAWMSYRNYGYTFGSGTRLTVV.

Only a few counts were recorded for this clonotype. This chain links TRBV9 with TRBJ2-2, with 13 bases identical to TRBD2. The CDR3 totals 17 residues. The germline V gene has CDR1 SGDLS and CDR2 YYNGEE. The V and J ends lost 1 base and 1 base, in that order; junction bases with no gene match: 1. CDR3 nucleotides: TGTGCCAGCAGCGTAACTAGCGGGAGGGGGAACACCGGGGAGCTGTTTTTT. The encoded protein is CASSVTSGRGNTGELFF.

The chain recombines TRBV7-9 with TRBJ2-1, with D maybe TRBD2 (5 bases). There are 14 residues in the CDR3. V gave up 1 base and J gave up 8 bases, with 12 bases separating them. Germline-derived CDR1 and CDR2 are SEHNR and FQNEAQ (reference sequence). CDR3 region: CASSLERGRDEQFF. For the CDR3, the DNA is TGTGCCAGCAGCTTAGAACGGGGAAGGGATGAGCAGTTCTTC.

The table lists this clonotype with many counts. The rearrangement links TRBV28 to TRBJ1-5; tentative D call: TRBD1 (5 bases). This CDR3 has 15 residues. V gave up 6 bases and J gave up 5 bases, with 17 bases separating them. Germline V gene sequence: CDR1 MDHEN, CDR2 SYDVKM. The DNA for the CDR3 is TGTGCCAGCAGCGATGGGACCCTGGGCCATCAGCCCCAGCATTTT. Its translation is CASSDGTLGHQPQHF.

The sample holds many counts of this clonotype. J is TRBJ2-1 and V is TRBV20-1, with 11 positions matching TRBD2. CDR1 is DFQATT, CDR2 SNEGSKA, per germline (reference sequence). The CDR3 consists of 17 residues. Losses at the gene ends were 5 bases for V and 3 bases for J; bases not matched to a gene: 12. The CDR3, as DNA: TGCAGTGCTGTGACTAGCGGGATAGGAAGAAACTACAATGAGCAGTTCTTC. As protein: CSAVTSGIGRNYNEQFF.

This clonotype was counted many times. CDR3 bases: TGTGCCATCAGCGGGACAGGGAATAGCTACGAGCAGTACTTC. Translated: CAISGTGNSYEQYF. The chain combines TRBV10-3 with TRBJ2-7, with 9 bases matching TRBD1. CDR3 length equals 14 residues. With V trimmed by 6 bases and J by 3 bases, 6 bases remained unmatched. Germline CDR1 ENHRY, CDR2 SYGVKD.

This clonotype was recorded a few times. In DNA, the CDR3 is TGTGCCAGCAGCCCCCGGACAGGGGGCGCGTATGGCTACACCTTC. Translating gives CASSPRTGGAYGYTF. The chain links TRBV7-2 to TRBJ1-2; TRBD1 matches at 11 bases. Germline-derived CDR1 and CDR2 are SGHTA and FQGNSA. Germline trimming cut 5 bases from V and 5 bases from J; bases unmatched to any gene: 7. This CDR3 comprises 15 residues.

This clonotype was counted at least ten times. The chain combines TRBV20-1 with TRBJ2-3; no definite D call. The CDR3 has 15 residues. The germline gives CDR1 DFQATT, CDR2 SNEGSKA (reference sequence). V shed 0 bases and J shed 2 bases, with 12 bases lying between them. The CDR3 spells CSARDQASPTDTQYF. DNA of the CDR3: TGCAGTGCTAGAGATCAGGCCTCCCCCACAGATACGCAGTATTTT.

The V gene is TRBV6-1, the J gene TRBJ2-1, with unresolved D. Germline V gene lookup returns CDR1 MNHNS and CDR2 SASEGT. The CDR3 covers 12 residues. The ends were cut back, 6 bases at V and 10 bases at J, with 13 bases in the middle. CDR3 amino acids: CASSSRVKEQFF. The CDR3 DNA reads TGTGCCAGCAGCTCGCGAGTCAAGGAGCAGTTCTTC.

Note on this clonotype: Since a much larger clone is just one base distant, this may be a read error. The V call is TRBV18, the J call TRBJ2-5, with D unresolved. This CDR3 has 14 amino acids. The V gene's germline CDR1 is KGHSH and CDR2 LQKENI. CDR3 coding DNA: TGTGCCAGCTCACCGTTGGCGGAGCAAGAGGCCCAGTACTTC. Protein sequence: CASSPLAEQEAQYF.

This clonotype was picked up a small number of times. The chain is built from TRBV7-3 and TRBJ2-3, with D unresolved. The CDR3 covers 14 residues. The germline V and J ends were trimmed by 3 bases and 6 bases, with 13 bases remaining between them. The germline gives CDR1 SGHTA, CDR2 FQGTGA. CDR3 bases: TGTGCCAGCAGCTTCGTAGCTATAGGGGATACGCAGTATTTT. Translation: CASSFVAIGDTQYF.

This clonotype was observed a few times. This chain links TRBV6-1 with TRBJ1-2; D gene ambiguous. Per the germline V gene, CDR1 is MNHNS and CDR2 is SASEGT. V was cut by 2 bases and J by 4 bases, with 20 bases left in between. CDR3 length: 17 residues. CDR3 sequence reads: CASSEPSGRINSYGYTF. In nucleotides, the CDR3 is TGTGCCAGCAGTGAACCAAGCGGACGGATAAACTCCTATGGCTACACCTTC.

The chain combines TRBV28 with TRBJ1-2; maybe TRBD1 (6 bases). From germline, CDR1 is MDHEN and CDR2 SYDVKM. The CDR3 loop spans 14 amino acids. Trimming removed 5 bases at V and 5 bases at J, with 15 bases between. DNA of the CDR3: TGTGCCAGCAGTGCACCCAGGGGCCCGTATGGCTACACCTTC. It encodes CASSAPRGPYGYTF.

This clonotype was picked up many times. This chain joins TRBV7-2 and TRBJ2-3, with D possibly being TRBD2 (6 bases). CDR3 length: 15 amino acids. Trimming stripped 2 bases from V and 4 bases from J, with 13 bases between. The V gene's germline CDR1 is SGHTA and CDR2 FQGNSA. The CDR3 loop is CASSLSGGTSDTQYF. CDR3 nucleotide sequence: TGTGCCAGCAGCTTAAGCGGCGGGACCTCAGATACGCAGTATTTT.

In its sample, this clonotype was seen a few times. The chain recombines TRBV9 with TRBJ1-2; D possibly corresponds to TRBD1 (5 bases). Germline CDR1 reads SGDLS; CDR2 reads YYNGEE. CDR3 length: 13 residues. The V and J ends lost 5 bases and 4 bases respectively, with 12 bases between them. CDR3 amino acids: CASRGGTTYGYTF. The CDR3 DNA is TGTGCCAGCAGAGGAGGGACTACCTATGGCTACACCTTC.